This T cell receptor beta chain was identified in a study of graft-versus-host responses after intestinal transplantation. Overall study: Recipients got multivisceral, liver-intestinal, or isolated intestinal transplants. Induction using anti-thymocyte globulin, followed by tacrolimus and steroids for approximately 3 years, was given to all recipients. Broader study findings: GvH clones detected in recipient marrow included some appearing first in ileum or blood. Allografts of one patient group, those with graft-donor T cell macrochimerism, had high graft-versus-host to host-versus-graft clonal ratios.

As to this clone: The antigen is unknown.

Assay: immunoSEQ multiplex PCR; the TCRdb copy retains only in-frame clones and omits some. Among over 70,000 clones listed, approximately 96% were seen once. The CDR3 spans 13 residues. The germline V and J ends were trimmed by 4 bases and 12 bases, with 18 bases remaining between them. Germline V gives CDR1 MGHDK, CDR2 SYGVNS. This sequence joins TRBV25-1 and TRBJ1-1; D gene ambiguous. Sequenced here: unstimulated CD8+ T cells sorted from spleen or lymph node cells, sampled before intestinal transplant. This clonotype originated in a human donor who received an intestinal transplant. The CDR3: CASSAESTRRSFF. CDR3 sequence (DNA): TGTGCCAGCAGTGCAGAATCGACACGGAGGTCTTTCTTT.